What follows are 31 T cell receptor beta chains derived from one specimen sequenced in a study of blood T cell repertoires in COVID-19. Sequencing used immunoSEQ multiplex PCR; TCRdb keeps in-frame clones, though not all of them. Among approximately 330,000 clones listed, 65% to 90% were seen once. The specimen was PBMCs or T cells enriched from blood (not recorded which). The receptor source for this set is a woman between 40 and 55 years old with acute COVID-19.

The V gene is TRBV28, the J gene TRBJ1-3, with D tentatively TRBD1 (6 bases). Trimming cost V 4 bases and J 3 bases, with 10 bases left between them. This CDR3 spans 14 amino acids. The V gene's germline CDR1 is MDHEN and CDR2 SYDVKM. Here the CDR3 reads CASSSWGLGNTIYF. The CDR3 DNA sequence: TGTGCCAGCAGTTCGTGGGGGCTTGGAAACACCATATATTTT.

The gene calls are TRBV12-3 or TRBV12-4 and TRBJ1-4, with 8 bases fitting TRBD1. CDR3 length: 13 amino acids. The ends lost 5 bases at V and 12 bases at J; junction bases unmatched: 8. The CDR3 loop is CASSPEYRGELFF. The CDR3 DNA sequence: TGTGCCAGCAGTCCAGAATACAGGGGGGAACTGTTTTTT.

The chain combines TRBV5-1 with TRBJ2-7, with 10 positions matching TRBD2. V was clipped by 4 bases and J by 3 bases; unmatched bases: 7. CDR1 and CDR2 (germline): SGHRS, YFSETQ. There are 15 residues in the CDR3. CDR3 DNA: TGCGCCAGCAGCCTAGGGACTAGCGAGTACTACGAGCAGTACTTC. Its translation is CASSLGTSEYYEQYF.

In its sample, this clone was seen once. The J gene is TRBJ2-3, the V gene TRBV7-9; 8 nucleotides match TRBD2. V shed 5 bases and J 1 base; nucleotides not matched to a gene: 5. The CDR3 spans 15 residues. Germline V lookup: CDR1 SEHNR, CDR2 FQNEAQ (reference sequence). The CDR3 DNA follows: TGTGCCAGCAGCACATCGGGGGGGGGCACAGATACGCAGTATTTT. This encodes CASSTSGGGTDTQYF.

V gene TRBV18 combines with J gene TRBJ1-1; 8 bases align to TRBD1. Germline V gene sequence: CDR1 KGHSH, CDR2 LQKENI. V shed 4 bases and J 5 bases; nucleotides not matched to a gene: 12. The CDR3 spans 16 residues. In DNA form, the CDR3 reads TGTGCCAGCTCACGACAAGGGAGGACAGGGTGGACTGAAGCTTTCTTT. Its translation: CASSRQGRTGWTEAFF.

Notes on this clone: The sample carries other DNA sequences with the same CDR3. The chain recombines TRBV7-9 with TRBJ2-7; 7 bases match TRBD1. CDR3 length: 13 residues. Germline CDR1 reads SEHNR; CDR2 reads FQNEAQ (reference sequence). The ends lost 4 bases at V and 1 base at J; junction bases unmatched: 1. The CDR3 coding sequence is TGTGCCAGCAGCTCGGGACAGTCCTACGAGCAGTACTTC. It yields the protein CASSSGQSYEQYF.

The CDR3: CASSYGGGFEQYF. The CDR3 nucleotides are TGTGCCAGCAGTTACGGAGGGGGCTTCGAGCAGTACTTC. The chain has TRBV6-6 and TRBJ2-7; TRBD1 might be the D (7 bases). Germline V lookup: CDR1 MNHNY, CDR2 SVGAGI (reference sequence). CDR3 length: 13 residues. The V end was cut by 2 bases, the J end by 6 bases, with 11 bases between.

V usage is TRBV7-2 and J usage is TRBJ1-2; D possibly corresponds to TRBD1 (6 bases). CDR3 size: 15 residues. The germline gives CDR1 SGHTA, CDR2 FQGNSA. V was clipped by 1 base and J by 7 bases, with 16 bases between them. In DNA, the CDR3 is TGTGCCAGCAGCTTAGAGAGGGGGAGTTTTTCTGGCTACACCTTC. Protein sequence: CASSLERGSFSGYTF. The whole variable domain, remainder taken from reference TRBV7-2 and TRBJ1-2, is GAGVSQSPSNKVTEKGKDVELRCDPISGHTALYWYRQSLGQGLEFLIYFQGNSAPDKSGLPSDRFSAERTGGSVSTLTIQRTQQEDSAVYLCASSLERGSFSGYTFGSGTRLTVV.

This chain uses TRBV2 with TRBJ1-2; D not resolved. The length of the CDR3 is 11 residues. Trimming cost V 6 bases and J 5 bases, with 7 bases left between them. The V gene's germline CDR1 is SNHLY and CDR2 FYNNEI. CDR3 coding DNA: TGTGCCAGCAGCCCCCTGTATGGCTACACCTTC. It translates to CASSPLYGYTF.

The chain links TRBV12-3 or TRBV12-4 to TRBJ1-2; D is possibly TRBD1 (5 bases). Between the trimmed V and J ends, which lost 2 bases and 6 bases, there was a span of 10 bases. The CDR3 length is 13 residues. The CDR3 DNA follows: TGTGCCAGCAGTTTACAGGGTTCGGATGGCTACACCTTC. Translated: CASSLQGSDGYTF.

CDR3 in amino acids: CASSRGPSYEQYF. The DNA of the CDR3 is TGTGCCAGCAGCAGGGGACCCTCCTACGAGCAGTACTTC. The rearrangement uses TRBV6-5 and TRBJ2-7; perhaps TRBD1 as D (6 bases). CDR3 length: 13 residues. V lost 6 bases to trimming and J lost 0 bases, with 9 bases between them. Germline loops: CDR1 MNHEY, CDR2 SVGAGI.

The rearrangement links TRBV7-2 to TRBJ2-3; D possibly corresponds to TRBD2 (5 bases). The germline gives CDR1 SGHTA, CDR2 FQGNSA. Trimming removed 5 bases from V and 0 bases from J, with 15 bases in between. The length of the CDR3 is 16 residues. The CDR3 DNA reads TGTGCCAGCAGCGCAGATGACTGGACTAGCACAGATACGCAGTATTTT. This encodes CASSADDWTSTDTQYF. The full variable domain, completed using reference TRBV7-2 and TRBJ2-3, is GAGVSQSPSNKVTEKGKDVELRCDPISGHTALYWYRQSLGQGLEFLIYFQGNSAPDKSGLPSDRFSAERTGGSVSTLTIQRTQQEDSAVYLCASSADDWTSTDTQYFGPGTRLTVL.

The V and J genes are TRBV4-1 and TRBJ1-2; a possible D gene is TRBD1 (6 bases). V gave up 0 bases and J gave up 5 bases, with 16 bases separating them. This CDR3 region has 16 residues. The germline gives CDR1 MGHRA, CDR2 YSYEKL. The CDR3 DNA reads as TGCGCCAGCAGCCAAGACAGGGGCTTTGCCCTTTATGGCTACACCTTC. It is translated as CASSQDRGFALYGYTF.

The chain links TRBV5-8 to TRBJ2-1; tentative D call: TRBD1 (7 bases). This CDR3 has 15 amino acids. The V gene lost 0 bases and the J gene lost 3 bases, with 10 bases spanning the gap. CDR1 and CDR2 from the germline V gene are SGHTS and YDEGEE. The CDR3 is CASSLGQGGYNEQFF. CDR3 sequence (DNA): TGTGCCAGCAGCTTGGGGCAGGGGGGCTACAATGAGCAGTTCTTC.

This clone has just one count. The CDR3 bases are TGTGCCAGCAGTTACAGGGAGCATGGCTACACCTTC. This translates into CASSYREHGYTF. This sequence joins TRBV7-8 and TRBJ1-2; possible D gene TRBD1, 6 bases. Trimming shortened V by 6 bases and J by 6 bases, and 11 bases separated the two germline ends. The CDR3 has 12 residues. CDR1 is SGHVS and CDR2 is FQNEAQ in the germline V gene.

The V gene is TRBV4-3, the J gene TRBJ2-3; a weak D match, TRBD2 (7 bases). V lost 2 bases and J 0 bases, leaving 15 bases between the germline ends. CDR1 and CDR2 (germline): LGHNA, YSLEER. CDR3 length: 17 residues. The CDR3: CASSQKGGSPSTDTQYF. CDR3 in DNA: TGCGCCAGCAGCCAAAAGGGGGGGAGTCCTAGCACAGATACGCAGTATTTT.

The rearrangement links TRBV15 to TRBJ2-1; maybe TRBD2 (5 bases). The CDR3 is 15 amino acids. From germline, CDR1 is LNHNV and CDR2 YYDKDF (reference sequence). V lost 0 bases and J lost 7, with 13 bases in between. The CDR3 spells CATSRDRGKWNEQFF. CDR3 coding DNA: TGTGCCACCAGCAGAGATCGAGGGAAGTGGAATGAGCAGTTCTTC.

This clone has more than one count but fewer than ten. The rearrangement joins TRBV4-3 to TRBJ1-4, with D maybe TRBD1 (5 bases). V was clipped by 1 base and J by 7 bases, with 13 bases between them. CDR1 is LGHNA, CDR2 YSLEER, per germline. The CDR3 sequence is 15 residues long. The CDR3 DNA sequence: TGCGCCAGCAGCCAAGGACAGACGATGGGTGAAAAACTGTTTTTT. Protein: CASSQGQTMGEKLFF.

This clone was picked up one time. V and J are TRBV5-5 and TRBJ1-4; a possible D gene is TRBD1 (5 bases). The CDR3 covers 15 residues. Germline assignment: CDR1 SGHKS and CDR2 YYEKEE (reference sequence). V lost 4 bases and J lost 5, with 15 bases in between. CDR3 coding DNA: TGTGCCAGCAGCGGAAACAGCAGACAGAATGAAAAACTGTTTTTT. Translation gives CASSGNSRQNEKLFF.

The J gene is TRBJ1-1, the V gene TRBV4-3; D call uncertain. Deletions cut 5 bases from V and 0 bases from J, with 16 bases between. Germline V gives CDR1 LGHNA, CDR2 YSLEER. The CDR3 extends over 16 amino acids. The CDR3: CASSNNVGVLNTEAFF. The CDR3 region has the DNA TGCGCCAGCAGCAACAACGTCGGGGTCCTGAACACTGAAGCTTTCTTT.

The rearrangement joins TRBV4-1 to TRBJ1-2; the D is unclear. Germline V gene data show CDR1 as MGHRA and CDR2 as YSYEKL. Trimming took 0 bases from V and 2 from J, leaving 10 bases between them. CDR3 length: 15 amino acids. CDR3 loop: CASSQDFRQNYGYTF. The CDR3 nucleotides are TGCGCCAGCAGCCAAGATTTCAGGCAGAACTATGGCTACACCTTC.

The chain has TRBV28 and TRBJ2-1; D is unresolved. The CDR3 covers 11 residues. V was trimmed by 2 bases and J by 6 bases, leaving 2 bases between them. Germline V gives CDR1 MDHEN, CDR2 SYDVKM. Here the CDR3 reads CASSLLNEQFF. The DNA of the CDR3 is TGTGCCAGCAGTTTACTCAATGAGCAGTTCTTC.

The sample holds one count of this clone. The rearrangement joins TRBV11-2 to TRBJ1-1, with TRBD1 as a possible D gene (5 bases). V was shortened by 5 bases and J by 6 bases, with 19 bases between the two germline ends. Per the germline V gene, CDR1 is SGHAT and CDR2 is FQNNGV. The CDR3 contains 15 residues. This CDR3 is CASSAYGGSRAEAFF. CDR3 nucleotide sequence: TGTGCCAGCAGCGCATACGGGGGGAGTAGAGCTGAAGCTTTCTTT.

The genes are TRBV5-1 and TRBJ2-3, with a possible D match to TRBD1 (5 bases). The CDR3 runs 14 residues. Germline loops: CDR1 SGHRS, CDR2 YFSETQ. Deletions cut 6 bases from V and 5 bases from J, with 16 bases between. The CDR3 region is CASNWGTGVDTQYF. The DNA of the CDR3 is TGCGCCAGCAACTGGGGCACGGGCGTAGATACGCAGTATTTT.

The chain combines TRBV13 with TRBJ1-4; a possible D gene is TRBD1 (5 bases). The CDR3 spans 15 residues. The germline gives CDR1 PRHDT, CDR2 FYEKMQ (reference sequence). V shed 5 bases and J shed 7 bases, with 17 bases lying between them. The CDR3: CASSPYDQGAEKLFF. In DNA form, the CDR3 reads TGTGCCAGCAGCCCCTACGACCAAGGGGCTGAAAAACTGTTTTTT.

The gene calls are TRBV2 and TRBJ2-7, with D maybe TRBD1 (7 bases). The CDR3 extends over 15 amino acids. Germline V gene sequence: CDR1 SNHLY, CDR2 FYNNEI. With 1 base removed from V and 9 bases from J, the gap between germline ends came to 19 bases. The CDR3 protein is CASSEVPGQRASQYF. The CDR3 region has the DNA TGTGCCAGCAGTGAAGTACCGGGACAGCGGGCCTCGCAGTACTTC.

The CDR3, as DNA: TGTGCCAGCAGCCAAGATTATTCCAGCGGGAGGAGAAATGAGCAGTTCTTC. This sequence encodes CASSQDYSSGRRNEQFF. The rearrangement uses TRBV4-2 and TRBJ2-1; TRBD2 matches 9 bases. Unmatched junction bases numbered 10, after V lost 0 bases and J lost 7 bases. The CDR3 totals 17 residues. Germline CDR1 and CDR2: LGHNA and YNFKEQ.

The chain joins TRBV29-1 to TRBJ1-1; TRBD1 might be the D (6 bases). The CDR3 runs 14 residues. In germline, CDR1 is SQVTM, CDR2 ANQGSEA. V gave up 5 bases and J gave up 6 bases, with 19 bases separating them. Here the CDR3 reads CSVPGGLEGAEAFF. CDR3 DNA: TGCAGCGTTCCGGGGGGCCTTGAGGGGGCTGAAGCTTTCTTT.

The chain has TRBV6-1 and TRBJ1-3; D perhaps matches TRBD1 (5 bases). CDR3 size: 15 residues. Germline lookup yields CDR1 MNHNS and CDR2 SASEGT. The V and J ends lost 5 bases and 0 bases respectively, with 11 bases between them. The CDR3 reads CASSLTGSSGNTIYF. The DNA for the CDR3 is TGTGCCAGCAGTTTAACAGGTTCCTCTGGAAACACCATATATTTT.

The V gene is TRBV6-5, the J gene TRBJ1-4; D gene uncertain. Trimming took off 2 bases at V and 4 bases at J, with 8 bases between the two ends. The CDR3 totals 14 residues. Germline loops: CDR1 MNHEY, CDR2 SVGAGI. The CDR3 spells CASSYPGNNEKLFF. Written as DNA, the CDR3 is TGTGCCAGCAGTTACCCGGGGAATAATGAAAAACTGTTTTTT.

The chain has TRBV7-3 and TRBJ2-3; 12 bases match TRBD2. CDR3 length: 17 residues. In germline, CDR1 is SGHTA, CDR2 FQGTGA. Trimming cost V 5 bases and J 4 bases; bases outside gene matches: 10. The CDR3 spells CASSREDGLAGSDTQYF. As DNA, the CDR3 is TGTGCCAGCAGCCGCGAAGACGGACTAGCGGGGTCAGATACGCAGTATTTT. The entire variable domain, with the rest obtained from reference TRBV7-3 and TRBJ2-3, is as follows: GAGVSQTPSNKVTEKGKYVELRCDPISGHTALYWYRQSLGQGPEFLIYFQGTGAADDSGLPNDRFFAVRPEGSVSTLKIQRTERGDSAVYLCASSREDGLAGSDTQYFGPGTRLTVL.